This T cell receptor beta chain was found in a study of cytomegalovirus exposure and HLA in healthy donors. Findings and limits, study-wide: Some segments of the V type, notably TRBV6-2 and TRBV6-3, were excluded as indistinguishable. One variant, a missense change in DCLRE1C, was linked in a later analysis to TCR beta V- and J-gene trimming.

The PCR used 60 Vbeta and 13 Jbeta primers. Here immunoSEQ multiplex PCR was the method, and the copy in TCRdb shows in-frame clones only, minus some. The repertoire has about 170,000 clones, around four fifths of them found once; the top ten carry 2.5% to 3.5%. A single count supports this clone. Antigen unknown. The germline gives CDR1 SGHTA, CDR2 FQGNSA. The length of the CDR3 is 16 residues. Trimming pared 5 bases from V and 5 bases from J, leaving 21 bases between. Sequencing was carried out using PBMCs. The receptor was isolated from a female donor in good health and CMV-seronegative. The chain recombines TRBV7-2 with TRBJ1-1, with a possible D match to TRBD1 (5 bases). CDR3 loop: CASSPGPGRGGTEAFF. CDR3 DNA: TGTGCCAGCAGCCCTGGCCCGGGACGGGGAGGGACTGAAGCTTTCTTT.